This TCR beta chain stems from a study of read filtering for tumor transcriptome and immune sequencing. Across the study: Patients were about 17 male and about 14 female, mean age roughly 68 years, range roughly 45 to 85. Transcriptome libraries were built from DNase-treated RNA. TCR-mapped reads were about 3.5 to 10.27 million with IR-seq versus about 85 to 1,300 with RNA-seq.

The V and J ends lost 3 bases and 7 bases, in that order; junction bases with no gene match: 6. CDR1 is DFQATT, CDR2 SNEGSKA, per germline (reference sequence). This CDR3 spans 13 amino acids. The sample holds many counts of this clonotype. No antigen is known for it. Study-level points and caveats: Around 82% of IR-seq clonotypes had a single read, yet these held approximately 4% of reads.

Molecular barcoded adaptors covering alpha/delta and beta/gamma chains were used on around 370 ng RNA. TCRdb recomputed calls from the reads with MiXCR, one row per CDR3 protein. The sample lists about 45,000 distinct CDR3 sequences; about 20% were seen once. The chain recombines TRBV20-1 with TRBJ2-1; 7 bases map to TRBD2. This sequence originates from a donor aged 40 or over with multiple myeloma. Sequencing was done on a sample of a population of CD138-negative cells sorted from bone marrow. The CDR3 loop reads CSASEGGRNEQFF. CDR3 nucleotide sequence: TGCAGTGCTAGTGAGGGAGGGCGGAATGAGCAGTTCTTC.